These 5 T cell receptor beta chains share one sample of origin, sequenced in a study of blood T cell repertoires in COVID-19. The method was immunoSEQ multiplex PCR; TCRdb's version includes in-frame clones alone and lacks a portion of them. This sample has about 180,000 clones, with about 91% found just once. Specimen: peripheral blood. Every receptor here comes from a woman younger than 45 with acute or convalescent COVID-19.

The sample holds one count of this clone. The chain has TRBV9 and TRBJ2-7; 9 bases map to TRBD1. Trimming removed 4 bases from V and 6 bases from J; junction bases left unmatched: 11. Germline V gene lookup returns CDR1 SGDLS and CDR2 YYNGEE. CDR3 length: 15 residues. This chain's CDR3 is CASSPTGQGGREQYF. The CDR3 DNA reads TGTGCCAGCAGCCCCACGGGACAGGGAGGGCGCGAGCAGTACTTC.

The V gene is TRBV15, the J gene TRBJ1-5; TRBD1 matches 7 bases. Trimming took 0 bases from V and 4 from J; bases not matched to a gene: 9. This CDR3 has 17 residues. Germline CDR1 reads LNHNV; CDR2 reads YYDKDF (reference sequence). The CDR3, as DNA: TGTGCCACCAGCAGAGATTACGGGACAGCGGGTAATCAGCCCCAGCATTTT. This gives the protein CATSRDYGTAGNQPQHF.

The rearrangement uses TRBV2 and TRBJ2-1; D is undetermined. The length of the CDR3 is 13 residues. CDR1 is SNHLY, CDR2 FYNNEI, per germline. Trimming stripped 10 bases from V and 2 bases from J, with 12 bases between. The CDR3 here is CATSELPYNEQFF. CDR3 coding DNA: TGTGCCACCTCCGAACTTCCCTACAATGAGCAGTTCTTC.

This chain uses TRBV5-8 with TRBJ2-5; 8 nucleotides line up with TRBD2. Trimming took 6 bases from V and 7 from J; bases not matched to a gene: 11. Germline CDR1 reads SGHTS; CDR2 reads YDEGEE. CDR3 length: 14 residues. CDR3 nucleotide sequence: TGTGCCAGCATCTCTCCCGGGACTAGGGTGACCCAGTACTTC. This translates into CASISPGTRVTQYF.

Only a few counts were recorded for this clone. The rearrangement links TRBV24-1 to TRBJ2-1; D remains unclear. CDR1 and CDR2 from the germline V gene are KGHDR and SFDVKD. V lost 1 base to trimming and J lost 7 bases, with 7 bases between them. The CDR3 sequence is 13 residues long. CDR3 amino acids: CATSDFGRNEQFF. The CDR3 coding sequence is TGTGCCACCAGTGATTTTGGCAGGAATGAGCAGTTCTTC.